In its sample, the clone carrying this T cell receptor beta chain was seen many times. Its specificity is not known. The source of the sample is a study of CD8 T cells in ankylosing spondylitis. The CDR3 has 15 amino acids. Germline V gene sequence: CDR1 LGHNT, CDR2 FRNRAP. Unmatched junction bases numbered 8, after V lost 6 bases and J lost 4 bases. General observations from the study: In ankylosing spondylitis blood, a motif of seven or eight highly homologous TCR beta variants appeared characteristic. CD8+ cells made up the disease-linked clones, which were relatively rare in peripheral blood.

With molecular barcodes, quantitative 5'-RACE was used to make the TCR beta libraries. TCRdb reprocessed the 5' RACE reads with MiXCR, giving one entry per CDR3 protein. The sample contains under 250,000 distinct CDR3 sequences, about 10% of which appear only once. Specimen: blood, either unsorted or a sorted T cell fraction (not recorded which). The V call is TRBV12-5, the J call TRBJ1-1; 10 nucleotides agree with TRBD1. This receptor was identified in a male donor with ankylosing spondylitis or in good health (not recorded which). CDR3 amino acids: CASGQTGTGATEAFF. As DNA, the CDR3 is TGTGCTAGTGGGCAGACCGGGACAGGGGCCACTGAAGCTTTCTTT.